The 25 T cell receptor beta chains below come from one sample, sequenced in a study of cytomegalovirus exposure and HLA in healthy donors. Researchers ran the PCR with 60 Vbeta and 13 Jbeta primers. Clones were sequenced by immunoSEQ multiplex PCR, and TCRdb holds only the in-frame ones, with some missing. Reported are roughly 100,000 clones; the ten largest clones contain about 3%. The sample consisted of PBMCs. These TCRs come from a man aged 40-49 years in good health and CMV-seronegative.

This chain connects TRBV5-1 to TRBJ1-2; weak D call: TRBD1 (5 bases). Trimming took off 8 bases at V and 2 bases at J, with 16 bases between the two ends. The CDR3 is made up of 14 amino acids. Germline lookup yields CDR1 SGHRS and CDR2 YFSETQ. CDR3 bases: TGCGCCAGTAGACCTCAGGGCAGAAACTATGGCTACACCTTC. It translates to CASRPQGRNYGYTF.

The chain couples TRBV6-5 to TRBJ1-2; 9 bases are a match to TRBD1. The CDR3 contains 14 residues. Looked up from germline, CDR1 is MNHEY and CDR2 is SVGAGI. V lost 6 bases and J lost 4; bases outside the gene matches: 6. CDR3 sequence reads: CASRPGQGLYGYTF. The DNA for the CDR3 is TGTGCCAGCAGACCCGGACAGGGGCTCTATGGCTACACCTTC.

The chain carries TRBV11-2 and TRBJ1-2; no firm D call. V lost 5 bases, J lost 4 bases, and 11 bases lay in between. The CDR3 covers 13 residues. Looked up from germline, CDR1 is SGHAT and CDR2 is FQNNGV. The DNA for the CDR3 is TGTGCCAGCAGCCCCGGACTGTCCTATGGCTACACCTTC. Protein sequence: CASSPGLSYGYTF.

This chain connects TRBV9 to TRBJ1-1; TRBD1 matches at 8 bases. The CDR3 contains 15 residues. With 2 bases clipped from V and 3 bases from J, the junction kept 6 bases outside the gene matches. Germline V CDR1 and CDR2: SGDLS, YYNGEE. CDR3 bases: TGTGCCAGCAGCGTCTCGACAGGGGCGCACACTGAAGCTTTCTTT. Translating gives CASSVSTGAHTEAFF.

The chain recombines TRBV29-1 with TRBJ2-1; D possibly corresponds to TRBD2 (6 bases). Between the trimmed V and J ends, which lost 3 bases and 2 bases, there was a span of 14 bases. The CDR3 consists of 15 residues. CDR1 is SQVTM, CDR2 ANQGSEA, per germline. In nucleotides, the CDR3 is TGCAGCGTTGACCCCGGGGGAACGGCCTACAATGAGCAGTTCTTC. Translation: CSVDPGGTAYNEQFF.

The chain couples TRBV30 to TRBJ2-1; possibly TRBD2 for D (5 bases). This CDR3 contains 14 residues. CDR1 and CDR2 from the germline V gene are GTSNPN and SVGIG (reference sequence). The V end was cut by 2 bases, the J end by 2 bases, with 10 bases between. CDR3 DNA: TGTGCCTGGAGTAGACTAACCCCCTACAATGAGCAGTTCTTC. Translating gives CAWSRLTPYNEQFF.

On this clone itself: Other DNA sequences within the sample encode an identical CDR3. The chain combines TRBV5-1 with TRBJ2-7; 7 bases match TRBD1. This CDR3 comprises 12 residues. The germline gives CDR1 SGHRS, CDR2 YFSETQ. Trimming took 4 bases from V and 5 from J; bases not matched to a gene: 3. CDR3 sequence reads: CASSPDRDEQYF. In nucleotides, the CDR3 is TGCGCCAGCAGCCCAGACAGGGACGAGCAGTACTTC.

The chain links TRBV5-1 to TRBJ2-5, with TRBD2 identical over 7 bases. V gave up 2 bases and J gave up 3 bases; unmatched junction bases: 10. Germline V lookup: CDR1 SGHRS, CDR2 YFSETQ. The CDR3 has 16 residues. The CDR3 here is CASSLSGAKDKETQYF. In nucleotides, the CDR3 is TGCGCCAGCAGCTTAAGCGGGGCAAAAGATAAAGAGACCCAGTACTTC. The whole variable domain, filled in from reference TRBV5-1 and TRBJ2-5, reads KAGVTQTPRYLIKTRGQQVTLSCSPISGHRSVSWYQQTPGQGLQFLFEYFSETQRNKGNFPGRFSGRQFSNSRSEMNVSTLELGDSALYLCASSLSGAKDKETQYFGPGTRLLVL.

The chain combines TRBV7-9 with TRBJ1-2; a possible D gene is TRBD1 (6 bases). The germline CDR1 and CDR2 sequences are SEHNR and FQNEAQ (reference sequence). Trimming took 3 bases from V and 1 from J, leaving 12 bases between them. This CDR3 region has 15 residues. The CDR3 nucleotides read TGTGCCAGCAGCTTGGCAGGGGATTTTAACTATGGCTACACCTTC. Residues: CASSLAGDFNYGYTF.

This chain joins TRBV18 and TRBJ2-2, with D uncertain. V was pared by 3 bases and J by 4 bases, with 6 bases between. The CDR3 is made up of 13 amino acids. The germline gives CDR1 KGHSH, CDR2 LQKENI. This chain's CDR3 is CASSPLVTGELFF. CDR3 nucleotide sequence: TGTGCCAGCTCACCGCTAGTCACCGGGGAGCTGTTTTTT.

The CDR3 DNA reads TGTGCCTGGATGAGACAGTCTGGGTTATTTGATGAAAAACTGTTTTTT. Residues: CAWMRQSGLFDEKLFF. The chain uses TRBV30 and TRBJ1-4; weak D call: TRBD1 (5 bases). Trimming left V 4 bases short and J 6 bases short, with 21 bases between. The CDR3 has 16 amino acids. The V gene's germline CDR1 is GTSNPN and CDR2 SVGIG (reference sequence).

This chain links TRBV19 with TRBJ1-1; D perhaps matches TRBD1 (5 bases). The germline gives CDR1 LNHDA, CDR2 SQIVND (reference sequence). With 5 bases removed from V and 1 base from J, the gap between germline ends came to 8 bases. The CDR3 covers 13 residues. The CDR3 DNA reads as TGTGCCAGTAGTCTCGGGGGGAACACTGAAGCTTTCTTT. This codes for CASSLGGNTEAFF.

The CDR3 loop is CASSQTSWGELFF. Written as DNA, the CDR3 is TGTGCCAGCAGCCAGACTAGCTGGGGGGAGCTGTTTTTT. V gene TRBV6-6 combines with J gene TRBJ2-2, with 7 bases that match TRBD2. CDR1 and CDR2 (germline): MNHNY, SVGAGI (reference sequence). Losses at the gene ends were 6 bases for V and 8 bases for J; bases not matched to a gene: 6. The CDR3 sequence is 13 residues long.

V and J are TRBV11-3 and TRBJ1-2, with D tentatively TRBD1 (5 bases). The V end was cut by 1 base, the J end by 4 bases, with 13 bases between. The CDR3 consists of 15 residues. Germline V gives CDR1 SGHNT, CDR2 YENEEA. The CDR3 protein is CASSLVRRDCYGYTF. The CDR3 DNA is TGTGCCAGCAGCTTAGTTCGCAGGGATTGCTATGGCTACACCTTC.

This chain joins TRBV5-4 and TRBJ2-7; maybe TRBD2 (7 bases). Trimming shortened V by 5 bases and J by 5 bases, and 20 bases separated the two germline ends. Germline CDR1 is SGHNT and CDR2 is YYREEE (reference sequence). This CDR3 has 15 amino acids. This CDR3 reads CASSWGGRASHEQYF. In DNA form, the CDR3 reads TGTGCCAGCAGTTGGGGGGGCAGGGCTTCCCACGAGCAGTACTTC.

V and J are TRBV7-2 and TRBJ1-2; D ambiguous. Trimming pared 10 bases from V and 2 bases from J, leaving 14 bases between. Germline V gene sequence: CDR1 SGHTA, CDR2 FQGNSA. The CDR3 is 13 residues long. The CDR3, as DNA: TGTGCCACCACTAAGCGGGAGAACTATGGCTACACCTTC. This gives the protein CATTKRENYGYTF.

In regard to this clone: Its ends do not fully match the called genes, so a read error is possible. The sample has other DNA sequences that encode this CDR3 too. The chain links TRBV7-9 to TRBJ2-6, with 8 bases lining up with TRBD1. This CDR3 is 16 amino acids long. The germline V gene has CDR1 SEHNR and CDR2 FQNEAQ (reference sequence). In DNA, the CDR3 is TGCGCCAGCAGTTATACAGGGGGAATTGGGGCCAACGTCCTGACTTTC. Protein: CASSYTGGIGANVLTF.

About this clone: The conserved closing phenylalanine or tryptophan is absent in this CDR3, likely reflecting a read error. V and J are TRBV7-9 and TRBJ1-1; D ambiguous. The CDR3 contains 13 residues. The V gene lost 1 base and the J gene lost 6 bases, with 9 bases spanning the gap. The germline V gene encodes CDR1 SEHNR and CDR2 FQNEAQ (reference sequence). As DNA, the CDR3 is TGTGCCAGCAGCTTAGTTGTGGGCGCTGAAGCTTTCTCT. It specifies CASSLVVGAEAFS.

The V and J genes are TRBV6-6 and TRBJ2-7, with 7 bases that match TRBD2. Looked up from germline, CDR1 is MNHNY and CDR2 is SVGAGI (reference sequence). Trimming took 4 bases from V and 7 from J; bases not matched to a gene: 1. The CDR3 extends over 11 amino acids. DNA for the CDR3: TGTGCCAGCAGTTTGGGGGGGGAGCAGTACTTC. Protein: CASSLGGEQYF.

J is TRBJ2-7 and V is TRBV11-2; the match to TRBD2 covers 9 bases. CDR3 length: 15 residues. Germline V CDR1 and CDR2: SGHAT, FQNNGV. V lost 4 bases to trimming and J lost 3 bases; unmatched junction nucleotides: 7. CDR3 nucleotide sequence: TGTGCCAGCAGCTCCCAAGCGGGAGGAAGCTACGAGCAGTACTTC. Amino acids: CASSSQAGGSYEQYF. Full variable domain (missing parts from reference TRBV11-2 and TRBJ2-7): EAGVAQSPRYKIIEKRQSVAFWCNPISGHATLYWYQQILGQGPKLLIQFQNNGVVDDSQLPKDRFSAERLKGVDSTLKIQPAKLEDSAVYLCASSSQAGGSYEQYFGPGTRLTVT.

The chain has TRBV7-9 and TRBJ1-1; 10 bases match TRBD1. V lost 5 bases and J lost 5; bases outside the gene matches: 8. Germline CDR1 is SEHNR and CDR2 is FQNEAQ (reference sequence). The CDR3 spans 15 residues. CDR3 sequence: CASSALTGGNTEAFF. The CDR3 DNA is TGTGCCAGCAGCGCATTGACAGGGGGCAATACTGAAGCTTTCTTT.

The rearrangement joins TRBV10-3 to TRBJ1-2; 7 nucleotides line up with TRBD1. In germline, CDR1 is ENHRY, CDR2 SYGVKD. The CDR3 totals 13 residues. The ends lost 10 bases at V and 6 bases at J; junction bases unmatched: 11. The CDR3 is CASTGAIKHGYTF. The CDR3 DNA reads TGTGCCAGTACAGGGGCAATCAAGCATGGCTACACCTTC.

For the CDR3, the DNA is TGTGCCAGCAGCTCCCCGGGACAGGGGGCGGTCACCACTGAAGCTTTCTTT. Translated: CASSSPGQGAVTTEAFF. The chain joins TRBV7-9 to TRBJ1-1; TRBD1 aligns across 12 bases. The CDR3 is 17 amino acids. Germline V gene lookup returns CDR1 SEHNR and CDR2 FQNEAQ (reference sequence). With 4 bases clipped from V and 4 bases from J, the junction kept 10 bases outside the gene matches.

For the CDR3, the DNA is TGTGCCTGGAGTTTCAGTTTCGACGAGCAGTACTTC. As protein: CAWSFSFDEQYF. V and J are TRBV30 and TRBJ2-7; D is ambiguous. Germline CDR1 GTSNPN, CDR2 SVGIG (reference sequence). The CDR3 runs 12 residues. V lost 2 bases and J 5 bases, leaving 10 bases between the germline ends.

V usage is TRBV5-1 and J usage is TRBJ2-6; no firm D call. V was shortened by 4 bases and J by 3 bases, with 11 bases between the two germline ends. Germline values: CDR1 SGHRS, CDR2 YFSETQ. This CDR3 is 15 amino acids long. CDR3 nucleotides: TGCGCCAGCAGCCCCATGGAGTTTGGGGCCAACGTCCTGACTTTC. As protein: CASSPMEFGANVLTF. Full variable domain (remainder filled in from reference TRBV5-1 and TRBJ2-6): KAGVTQTPRYLIKTRGQQVTLSCSPISGHRSVSWYQQTPGQGLQFLFEYFSETQRNKGNFPGRFSGRQFSNSRSEMNVSTLELGDSALYLCASSPMEFGANVLTFGAGSRLTVL.